What follows are 20 T cell receptor beta chains derived from one specimen sequenced in a study of T-cell memory formation after mild COVID-19. Each CDR3 protein gets one entry after TCRdb re-called the 5' RACE reads with MiXCR. Here the sample spans 300,000 to 400,000 distinct CDR3 sequences, over 13% being singletons. The sample consisted of PBMCs or a T cell subset sorted from them (not recorded which). Receptors originate from a man younger than 35 who had mild COVID-19 (a few samples of this study predate the infection). Cell type and time point are not known.

This clonotype was detected a few times. The V call is TRBV20-1, the J call TRBJ2-1; D is perhaps TRBD2 (6 bases). The CDR3 has 14 amino acids. Between the trimmed V and J ends, which lost 4 bases and 5 bases, there was a span of 15 bases. Looked up from germline, CDR1 is DFQATT and CDR2 is SNEGSKA (reference sequence). The DNA for the CDR3 is TGCAGTGCTAAGTTACTAGCTTTCCACAATGAGCAGTTCTTC. Protein sequence: CSAKLLAFHNEQFF.

The chain carries TRBV7-2 and TRBJ2-5; D may be TRBD1 or TRBD2 (5 bases each). The germline V gene encodes CDR1 SGHTA and CDR2 FQGNSA. V lost 7 bases, J lost 3 bases, and 18 bases lay in between. The CDR3 totals 15 residues. The chain's CDR3 is CASMGVLGLKETQYF. The CDR3 DNA follows: TGTGCCAGCATGGGGGTGTTGGGCCTTAAAGAGACCCAGTACTTC.

This clonotype was counted a few times. The chain uses TRBV5-1 and TRBJ2-1; D ambiguous. The V gene's germline CDR1 is SGHRS and CDR2 YFSETQ. With 2 bases removed from V and 0 bases from J, the gap between germline ends came to 9 bases. CDR3 length: 15 amino acids. This CDR3 is CASSFVSSSYNEQFF. For the CDR3, the DNA is TGCGCCAGCAGCTTCGTCTCGAGCTCCTACAATGAGCAGTTCTTC.

In its sample, this clonotype was seen many times. V is TRBV4-1 and J is TRBJ2-1; 9 bases match TRBD2. V shed 4 bases, J shed 4 bases, and the junction held 11 bases outside the gene matches. This CDR3 spans 17 amino acids. Germline V gene sequence: CDR1 MGHRA, CDR2 YSYEKL. The CDR3 region has the DNA TGCGCCAGCAGCCCCCGAGATAGCGGGGGCTTATACAATGAGCAGTTCTTC. It specifies CASSPRDSGGLYNEQFF.

The V call is TRBV7-9, the J call TRBJ2-1; possibly TRBD2 for D (6 bases). The V and J ends lost 5 bases and 4 bases respectively, with 12 bases between them. The CDR3 extends over 14 amino acids. In germline, CDR1 is SEHNR, CDR2 FQNEAQ (reference sequence). The CDR3 nucleotides read TGTGCCAGCAGCGACGCGGGGAGATACAATGAGCAGTTCTTC. This encodes CASSDAGRYNEQFF. The full variable domain, completed using reference TRBV7-9 and TRBJ2-1, is DTGVSQNPRHKITKRGQNVTFRCDPISEHNRLYWYRQTLGQGPEFLTYFQNEAQLEKSRLLSDRFSAERPKGSFSTLEIQRTEQGDSAMYLCASSDAGRYNEQFFGPGTRLTVL.

In this sample, this clonotype turned up many times. The J gene is TRBJ2-1, the V gene TRBV10-3; 9 nucleotides match TRBD2. The CDR3 runs to 16 residues. Trimming at V came to 3 bases and at J to 5 bases, leaving 8 bases not matched to a gene. Germline V lookup: CDR1 ENHRY, CDR2 SYGVKD. The CDR3 is CAISDPTLAGHNEQFF. The CDR3 DNA is TGTGCCATCAGTGATCCTACCCTAGCGGGGCACAATGAGCAGTTCTTC.

The J gene is TRBJ2-5, the V gene TRBV14; D is possibly TRBD2 (6 bases). CDR1 is SGHDN, CDR2 FVKESK, per germline. The V end was cut by 8 bases, the J end by 1 base, with 8 bases between. CDR3 length equals 12 residues. CDR3 DNA: TGTGCCAGCGGGACTTCCCAAGAGACCCAGTACTTC. Its translation is CASGTSQETQYF. Filled out from reference TRBV14 and TRBJ2-5, the complete variable domain reads EAGVTQFPSHSVIEKGQTVTLRCDPISGHDNLYWYRRVMGKEIKFLLHFVKESKQDESGMPNNRFLAERTGGTYSTLKVQPAELEDSGVYFCASGTSQETQYFGPGTRLLVL.

This rearrangement joins TRBV4-3 to TRBJ2-5; the match to TRBD2 covers 10 bases. This CDR3 has 18 amino acids. The junction had 10 bases not matched to a gene; V was cut back by 0 bases and J by 3 bases. Germline assignment: CDR1 LGHNA and CDR2 YSLEER. The CDR3 spells CASSQDGFGLAGEETQYF. In DNA, the CDR3 is TGCGCCAGCAGCCAAGATGGTTTTGGGCTAGCGGGGGAAGAGACCCAGTACTTC.

The chain links TRBV27 to TRBJ1-1; no firm D call. Germline assignment: CDR1 MNHEY and CDR2 SMNVEV (reference sequence). V was shortened by 6 bases and J by 0 bases, with 8 bases between the two germline ends. The CDR3 extends over 13 amino acids. CDR3 in amino acids: CASRDGMNTEAFF. The CDR3 nucleotides read TGTGCCAGCAGGGACGGCATGAACACTGAAGCTTTCTTT.

The V call is TRBV2, the J call TRBJ2-3, with 7 bases aligning to TRBD2. With 7 bases clipped from V and 0 bases from J, the junction kept 1 base outside the gene matches. The CDR3 has 13 amino acids. CDR1 is SNHLY and CDR2 is FYNNEI in the germline V gene. The CDR3 region is CASKGLSTDTQYF. The CDR3 DNA sequence: TGTGCCAGCAAGGGACTAAGCACAGATACGCAGTATTTT.

This clonotype has more than one count but fewer than ten. This chain connects TRBV5-4 to TRBJ1-1, with 10 nucleotides matching TRBD1. The CDR3 is 17 amino acids. Germline assignment: CDR1 SGHNT and CDR2 YYREEE (reference sequence). J was trimmed by 3 bases and V by 3 bases; bases with no gene match: 11. CDR3 loop: CASSSSRDRGGDTEAFF. The CDR3 DNA follows: TGTGCCAGCAGCTCGTCCCGGGACAGGGGAGGGGACACTGAAGCTTTCTTT.

The chain carries TRBV5-6 and TRBJ2-1; D gene unclear. V shed 7 bases and J shed 1 base, with 12 bases lying between them. The germline gives CDR1 SGHDT, CDR2 YYEEEE. The length of the CDR3 is 14 residues. The CDR3 DNA is TGTGCCAGCTCCCGGGCGCCTTCCTACAATGAGCAGTTCTTC. Protein product: CASSRAPSYNEQFF.

The J gene is TRBJ1-5, the V gene TRBV30, with D unresolved. The germline V gene has CDR1 GTSNPN and CDR2 SVGIG (reference sequence). V dropped 4 bases and J dropped 3 bases, with 10 bases sitting between them. CDR3 size: 13 residues. The DNA of the CDR3 is TGTGCCTGGACTAAAGGAAACAATCAGCCCCAGCATTTT. Residues: CAWTKGNNQPQHF.

The sample holds a few counts of this clonotype. V gene TRBV12-3 or TRBV12-4 combines with J gene TRBJ1-3; TRBD1 is a possible D gene (6 bases). This CDR3 is built from 16 residues. Trimming shortened V by 7 bases and J by 1 base, and 17 bases separated the two germline ends. CDR3 region: CASNFQQGLSGNTIYF. CDR3 in DNA: TGTGCCAGCAACTTCCAACAGGGACTTTCTGGAAACACCATATATTTT.

The table lists this clonotype with many counts. The chain joins TRBV3-2 to TRBJ1-5. TRBV3-2 is listed as a pseudogene. The CDR3 spans 17 residues. CDR3 nucleotides: TGTGCCAGCAGCCAAGATTTTAGCAGGTTTAGCAATCAGCCCCAGCATTTT. It is translated as CASSQDFSRFSNQPQHF.

This clonotype was found many times. The chain combines TRBV5-1 with TRBJ2-1; 9 bases match TRBD2. Trimming cost V 0 bases and J 3 bases; bases outside gene matches: 4. Looked up from germline, CDR1 is SGHRS and CDR2 is YFSETQ. This CDR3 contains 16 residues. The CDR3 sequence: CASSLARGGDYNEQFF. The CDR3 DNA sequence: TGCGCCAGCAGCTTGGCGCGGGGGGGGGACTACAATGAGCAGTTCTTC.

This chain uses TRBV19 with TRBJ2-7, with TRBD2 as a possible D gene (6 bases). The V end lost 5 bases, the J end lost 1 base, and 15 bases lay between the germline ends. Germline V gene data show CDR1 as LNHDA and CDR2 as SQIVND (reference sequence). This CDR3 contains 15 residues. The DNA for the CDR3 is TGTGCCAGTAGTTTCACGACGGCGGGGTCCTACGAGCAGTACTTC. Translation gives CASSFTTAGSYEQYF.

The table lists this clonotype with a few counts. The chain carries TRBV4-3 and TRBJ1-1; D remains ambiguous. CDR1 is LGHNA and CDR2 is YSLEER in the germline V gene. Trimming pared 6 bases from V and 8 bases from J, leaving 1 base between. The CDR3 totals 8 residues. The CDR3 region is CASREAFF. The CDR3 nucleotides are TGCGCCAGCAGAGAAGCTTTCTTT.

This clonotype was picked up many times. The J gene is TRBJ2-5, the V gene TRBV5-1; D is unresolved. The CDR3 extends over 13 amino acids. Trimming pared 0 bases from V and 7 bases from J, leaving 10 bases between. Per germline, CDR1 SGHRS and CDR2 YFSETQ. The CDR3 sequence is CASSLEGLGTQYF. CDR3 DNA sequence: TGCGCCAGCAGCTTGGAAGGATTGGGGACCCAGTACTTC.

This chain uses TRBV15 with TRBJ2-3; the D call may be TRBD1 or TRBD2 (5 bases each). CDR3 length: 14 amino acids. From germline, CDR1 is LNHNV and CDR2 YYDKDF (reference sequence). Trimming left V 7 bases short and J 5 bases short, with 16 bases between. DNA of the CDR3: TGTGCCACCACAGAGGGACCCAGTCAAGATACGCAGTATTTT. Its translation: CATTEGPSQDTQYF.